This TCR beta chain was sequenced during a study of blood T cell repertoires in COVID-19. Measured with immunoSEQ multiplex PCR; TCRdb has only the in-frame clones, and not every one. The sample has about 280,000 clones, roughly 87% seen once; the top ten hold about 6.1%. Self-reported history from a screening survey and questionnaire set each donor's cohort. This sequence originates from a woman between 40 and 50 years old who had recovered from COVID-19. The sample consisted of PBMCs or T cells enriched from blood (not recorded which).

The CDR3 reads CASSRTGGTLFF. In nucleotides, the CDR3 is TGTGCCAGTAGTCGGACAGGGGGGACACTGTTTTTT. This rearrangement joins TRBV19 to TRBJ1-4; 10 bases agree with TRBD1. The CDR3 runs to 12 residues. The germline V gene has CDR1 LNHDA and CDR2 SQIVND (reference sequence). With 5 bases clipped from V and 13 bases from J, the junction kept 4 bases outside the gene matches.